Listed here are 8 T cell receptor beta chains from one sample, sequenced in a study of T cells in Graves' hyperthyroidism and ophthalmopathy (dated by TCRdb to about 2019). Libraries were constructed by multiplex PCR. For sequencing, an Illumina HiSeq 2000 was employed. The TCR beta CDR3 regions were amplified from RNA transcripts. The first round of RT-PCR for the TCR CDR3 was performed with the HTBI primer set and the Qiagen OneStep RT-PCR kit. Starting from the raw public reads, TCRdb applied fastp trimming at Q25, assembled clones with MiXCR and retained in-frame beta chains. Each CDR3 protein gets just one entry, which takes the most common genes and DNA from the rows behind it. This sample lists approximately 600,000 distinct CDR3 sequences; roughly 14% were detected once. Together, the top ten hold 3.5% to 4.5% of the sample. The sample consisted of blood. These receptors all come from a woman aged 40 to 55 with Graves' ophthalmopathy.

This clonotype was recorded many times. DNA for the CDR3: TGTGCCAGCAGACTCCCAGGGGCAGGGAACACCGGGGAGCTGTTTTTT. Translating gives CASRLPGAGNTGELFF. The rearrangement uses TRBV6-2 or TRBV6-3 and TRBJ2-2, with TRBD1 as a possible D gene (6 bases). Trimming pared 6 bases from V and 1 base from J, leaving 15 bases between. Germline V gene sequence: CDR1 MNHEY, CDR2 SVGEGT. The CDR3 runs 16 residues.

This clonotype was seen many times. The chain is built from TRBV28 and TRBJ1-2, with a weak D call TRBD1 (5 bases). Germline-derived CDR1 and CDR2 are MDHEN and SYDVKM. V was trimmed by 0 bases and J by 4 bases, leaving 18 bases between them. This CDR3 is 17 amino acids long. The CDR3 coding sequence is TGTGCCAGCAGTTTATGGGCAGGGACTAATTCTCGCTATGGCTACACCTTC. Residues: CASSLWAGTNSRYGYTF.

This clonotype was observed a handful of times. The V gene is TRBV11-2, the J gene TRBJ2-7; perhaps TRBD2 as D (7 bases). The V end lost 8 bases, the J end lost 4 bases, and 21 bases lay between the germline ends. The CDR3 sequence is 15 residues long. Germline-derived CDR1 and CDR2 are SGHAT and FQNNGV. The chain's CDR3 is CASQLVGGQRYEQYF. DNA for the CDR3: TGTGCCAGCCAACTAGTGGGGGGGCAAAGGTACGAGCAGTACTTC.

This clonotype is labeled as medium-sized. The chain has TRBV27 and TRBJ1-1; D call uncertain. The CDR3 spans 14 residues. The V gene lost 6 bases and the J gene lost 1 base, with 12 bases spanning the gap. Germline V gene sequence: CDR1 MNHEY, CDR2 SMNVEV (reference sequence). The CDR3 spells CASSERGPNTEAFF. CDR3 nucleotide sequence: TGTGCCAGCAGCGAACGGGGTCCGAACACTGAAGCTTTCTTT.

J is TRBJ2-7 and V is TRBV6-1, with D perhaps being TRBD1 or TRBD2 (5 bases each). Germline assignment: CDR1 MNHNS and CDR2 SASEGT. The length of the CDR3 is 13 residues. The ends were cut back, 5 bases at V and 2 bases at J, with 10 bases in the middle. The CDR3: CASSRDPAYEQYF. For the CDR3, the DNA is TGTGCCAGCAGTAGGGACCCAGCCTACGAGCAGTACTTC.

The chain carries TRBV10-3 and TRBJ1-2; TRBD1 is a possible D gene (5 bases). The CDR3 loop spans 17 amino acids. Germline CDR1 reads ENHRY; CDR2 reads SYGVKD. V gave up 4 bases and J gave up 4 bases, with 22 bases separating them. The CDR3: CAISGPPGQAKSYGYTF. Written as DNA, the CDR3 is TGTGCCATCAGTGGCCCCCCGGGGCAGGCTAAATCCTATGGCTACACCTTC.

This clonotype was counted at least ten times. The chain uses TRBV2 and TRBJ2-5, with 7 bases that match TRBD2. CDR3 length: 14 amino acids. Germline V gene data show CDR1 as SNHLY and CDR2 as FYNNEI. Trimming at V came to 1 base and at J to 5 bases, leaving 4 bases not matched to a gene. The CDR3 is CASSEGGREETQYF. The CDR3 DNA sequence: TGTGCCAGCAGTGAAGGAGGGAGGGAGGAGACCCAGTACTTC.

The CDR3 nucleotides are TGTGCCAGCAGCGCTTCCGGACCTTTGCCTTTCTTT. It is translated as CASSASGPLPFF. This chain links TRBV2 with TRBJ1-1; D remains unclear. The CDR3 has 12 residues. V gave up 6 bases and J gave up 12 bases, with 17 bases separating them. Germline assignment: CDR1 SNHLY and CDR2 FYNNEI.